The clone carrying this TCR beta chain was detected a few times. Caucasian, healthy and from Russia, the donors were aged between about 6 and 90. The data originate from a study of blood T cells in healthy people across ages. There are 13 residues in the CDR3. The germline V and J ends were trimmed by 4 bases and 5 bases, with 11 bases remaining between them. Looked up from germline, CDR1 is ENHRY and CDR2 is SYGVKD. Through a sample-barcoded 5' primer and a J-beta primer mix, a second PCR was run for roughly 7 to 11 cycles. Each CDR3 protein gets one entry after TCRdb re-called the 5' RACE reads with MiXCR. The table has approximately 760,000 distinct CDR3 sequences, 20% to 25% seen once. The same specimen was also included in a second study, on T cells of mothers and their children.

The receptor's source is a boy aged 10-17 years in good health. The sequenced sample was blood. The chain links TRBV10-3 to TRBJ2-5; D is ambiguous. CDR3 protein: CAISGKSLETQYF. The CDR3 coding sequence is TGTGCCATCAGTGGGAAATCGTTGGAGACCCAGTACTTC.